This passage covers 12 T cell receptor beta chains from one sample sequenced in a study of technical replicates of blood from several donors. Clones were read by immunoSEQ multiplex PCR, and TCRdb kept only the in-frame ones, dropping some. Found here are about 75,000 clones, 95% to 98% of them singletons; the top ten hold roughly 0.17%. Sequenced input: T cells isolated from PBMCs. These receptors all come from a human donor in good health.

The chain combines TRBV7-9 with TRBJ2-2; 9 bases line up with TRBD1. Germline CDR1 and CDR2: SEHNR and FQNEAQ (reference sequence). The CDR3 has 13 residues. V trimming: 7 bases; J trimming: 6 bases; junction bases outside the gene matches: 3. This CDR3 is CASTWTGAGELFF. The DNA for the CDR3 is TGTGCCAGCACCTGGACAGGGGCCGGGGAGCTGTTTTTT.

This chain uses TRBV19 with TRBJ1-2; D unclear. The CDR3 covers 14 residues. Germline V gives CDR1 LNHDA, CDR2 SQIVND (reference sequence). Trimming removed 5 bases from V and 3 bases from J, with 13 bases in between. The CDR3 loop is CASSFGSGDYGYTF. The DNA for the CDR3 is TGTGCCAGTAGTTTTGGGAGTGGGGACTATGGCTACACCTTC.

This chain uses TRBV28 with TRBJ2-7, with TRBD1 matching 10 bases. The germline V gene encodes CDR1 MDHEN and CDR2 SYDVKM. The CDR3 sequence is 15 residues long. V was clipped by 6 bases and J by 7 bases; unmatched bases: 12. CDR3 bases: TGTGCCAGCAGCCTCATAACCCGGGACAGGGGAGAGCAGTACTTC. It codes for CASSLITRDRGEQYF.

The rearrangement joins TRBV30 to TRBJ2-4; 7 bases line up with TRBD1. The CDR3 length is 17 residues. Germline lookup yields CDR1 GTSNPN and CDR2 SVGIG (reference sequence). The trim removed 3 bases at V and 5 bases at J, leaving 16 bases unmatched. In DNA form, the CDR3 reads TGTGCCTGGAGAGCTACCAACCGGGACAGCTTACAAAACATTCAGTACTTC. Translation: CAWRATNRDSLQNIQYF. The variable domain in full, completed from reference TRBV30 and TRBJ2-4, reads SQTIHQWPATLVQPVGSPLSLECTVEGTSNPNLYWYRQAAGRGLQLLFYSVGIGQISSEVPQNLSASRPQDRQFILSSKKLLLSDSGFYLCAWRATNRDSLQNIQYFGAGTRLSVL.

The chain recombines TRBV6-4 with TRBJ1-1; D gene uncertain. The V gene's germline CDR1 is MRHNA and CDR2 SNTAGT. V was pared by 6 bases and J by 2 bases, with 13 bases between. The CDR3 loop spans 14 amino acids. The chain's CDR3 is CASSISTSNTEAFF. CDR3 DNA: TGTGCCAGCAGCATCTCCACCAGTAACACTGAAGCTTTCTTT.

The rearrangement joins TRBV19 to TRBJ1-4; 12 nucleotides agree with TRBD1. Germline trimming cut 5 bases from V and 7 bases from J; bases unmatched to any gene: 5. The CDR3 length is 15 residues. CDR1 LNHDA and CDR2 SQIVND come from the germline V gene (reference sequence). CDR3 coding DNA: TGTGCCAGTAGTGGGCCGGGACAGGGGGCTGAAAAACTGTTTTTT. This encodes CASSGPGQGAEKLFF.

The chain uses TRBV19 and TRBJ1-1; TRBD1 agrees at 7 bases. The CDR3 covers 13 residues. Germline V lookup: CDR1 LNHDA, CDR2 SQIVND (reference sequence). V trimming: 7 bases; J trimming: 5 bases; junction bases outside the gene matches: 7. As DNA, the CDR3 is TGTGCCAGTATGAACAGGGGCGCGACTGAAGCTTTCTTT. Encoded protein: CASMNRGATEAFF.

The J gene is TRBJ1-5, the V gene TRBV4-1, with 7 positions matching TRBD1. Germline CDR1 reads MGHRA; CDR2 reads YSYEKL. CDR3 length: 15 residues. The J segment lost 0 bases and the V segment lost 4 bases, leaving 3 bases of the junction unmatched. The CDR3 is CASSPRDSSNQPQHF. CDR3 nucleotide sequence: TGCGCCAGCAGCCCCCGGGACAGTAGCAATCAGCCCCAGCATTTT.

V and J are TRBV7-9 and TRBJ2-1; 8 bases match TRBD1. The trim removed 4 bases at V and 4 bases at J, leaving 12 bases unmatched. The CDR3 consists of 17 residues. Germline V gives CDR1 SEHNR, CDR2 FQNEAQ (reference sequence). CDR3 sequence: CASSSTSGQGQYNEQFF. The CDR3 bases are TGTGCCAGCAGCTCCACCTCCGGACAGGGTCAGTACAATGAGCAGTTCTTC.

The chain carries TRBV28 and TRBJ1-2; 7 positions match TRBD1. Germline CDR1 is MDHEN and CDR2 is SYDVKM. Trimming removed 6 bases from V and 6 bases from J; junction bases left unmatched: 10. The CDR3 runs 14 residues. This CDR3 reads CASSTTGETHGYTF. For the CDR3, the DNA is TGTGCCAGCAGCACAACAGGGGAAACTCATGGCTACACCTTC.

The CDR3 DNA reads as TGTGCCAGCAGTCCCCGGGGGAGCGGGAGCTACGAGCAGTACTTC. Its protein is CASSPRGSGSYEQYF. The chain carries TRBV27 and TRBJ2-7, with 8 nucleotides matching TRBD2. The CDR3 covers 15 residues. Germline trimming cut 5 bases from V and 3 bases from J; bases unmatched to any gene: 9. Looked up from germline, CDR1 is MNHEY and CDR2 is SMNVEV (reference sequence).

V usage is TRBV10-1 and J usage is TRBJ1-2; TRBD1 matches at 7 bases. The V gene's germline CDR1 is WNHNN and CDR2 SYGVQD (reference sequence). Trimming cost V 5 bases and J 3 bases; bases outside gene matches: 6. This CDR3 is 14 amino acids long. The CDR3 nucleotides read TGCGCCAGCAGTCCCGGGACAGCCGACTATGGCTACACCTTC. It encodes CASSPGTADYGYTF.